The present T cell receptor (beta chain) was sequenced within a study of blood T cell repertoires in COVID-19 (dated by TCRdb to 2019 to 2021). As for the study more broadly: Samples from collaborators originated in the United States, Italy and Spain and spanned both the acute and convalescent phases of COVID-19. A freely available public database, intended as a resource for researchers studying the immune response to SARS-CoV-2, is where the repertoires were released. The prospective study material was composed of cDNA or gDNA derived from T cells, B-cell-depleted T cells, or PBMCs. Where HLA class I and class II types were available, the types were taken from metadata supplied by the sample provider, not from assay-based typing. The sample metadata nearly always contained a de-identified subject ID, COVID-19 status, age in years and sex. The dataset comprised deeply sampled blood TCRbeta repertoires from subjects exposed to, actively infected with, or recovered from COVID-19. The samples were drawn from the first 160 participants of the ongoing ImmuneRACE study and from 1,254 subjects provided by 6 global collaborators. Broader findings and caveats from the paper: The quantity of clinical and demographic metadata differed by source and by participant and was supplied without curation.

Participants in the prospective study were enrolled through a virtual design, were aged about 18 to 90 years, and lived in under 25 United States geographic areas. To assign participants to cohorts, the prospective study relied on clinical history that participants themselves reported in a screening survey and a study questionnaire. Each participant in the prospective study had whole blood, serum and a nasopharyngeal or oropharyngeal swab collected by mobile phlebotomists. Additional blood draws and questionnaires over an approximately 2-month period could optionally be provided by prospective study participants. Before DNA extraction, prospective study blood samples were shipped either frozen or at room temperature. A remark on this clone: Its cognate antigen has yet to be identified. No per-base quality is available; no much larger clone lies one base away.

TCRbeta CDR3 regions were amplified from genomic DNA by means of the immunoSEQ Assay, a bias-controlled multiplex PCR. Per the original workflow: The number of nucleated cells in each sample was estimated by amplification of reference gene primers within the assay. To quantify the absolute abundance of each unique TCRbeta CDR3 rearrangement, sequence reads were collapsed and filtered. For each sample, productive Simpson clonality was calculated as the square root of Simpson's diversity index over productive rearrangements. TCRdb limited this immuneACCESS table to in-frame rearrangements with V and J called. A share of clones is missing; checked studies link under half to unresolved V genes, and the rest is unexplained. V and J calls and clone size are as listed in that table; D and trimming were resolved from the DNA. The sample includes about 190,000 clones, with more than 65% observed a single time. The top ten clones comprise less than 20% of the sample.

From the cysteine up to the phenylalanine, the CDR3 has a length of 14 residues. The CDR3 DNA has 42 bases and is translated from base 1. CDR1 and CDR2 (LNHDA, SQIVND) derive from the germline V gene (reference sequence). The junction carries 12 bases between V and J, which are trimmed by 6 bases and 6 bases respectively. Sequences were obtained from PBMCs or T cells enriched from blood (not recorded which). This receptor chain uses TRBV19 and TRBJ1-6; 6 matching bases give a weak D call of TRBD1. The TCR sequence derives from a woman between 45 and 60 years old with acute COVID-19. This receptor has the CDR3 CASSPGEGNSPLHF. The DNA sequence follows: TGTGCCAGTAGCCCAGGGGAGGGTAATTCACCCCTCCACTTT.